This T cell receptor (beta chain) was sequenced in a study of blood T cell repertoires in COVID-19. At the level of the study: Nucleic acid was either cDNA or gDNA, and it came from T cells, B-cell-depleted T cells, or PBMCs.

Original processing methods: Reference gene primers were amplified, and this amplification served to estimate nucleated cell counts. Assay used: immunoSEQ multiplex PCR; TCRdb lists only in-frame clones, some missing. Clonal size and the V and J genes are those of that table, whereas D and trimming came from the DNA. The sample contains about 190,000 clones, roughly 90% of which appear only once. This CDR3 spans 15 amino acids. V was shortened by 1 base and J by 1 base, with 11 bases between the two germline ends. Germline V gene sequence: CDR1 SGHRS, CDR2 YFSETQ. Sample: peripheral blood. The J gene is TRBJ1-1, the V gene TRBV5-1, with D hard to call. This TCR was recovered from a man aged 40-50 years with acute or convalescent COVID-19. The CDR3 sequence is CASSLSGSGNTEAFF. The CDR3 region has the DNA TGCGCCAGCAGCTTGAGCGGCAGTGGGAACACTGAAGCTTTCTTT. The full variable domain, in which reference TRBV5-1 and TRBJ1-1 provide the parts outside the CDR3, is KAGVTQTPRYLIKTRGQQVTLSCSPISGHRSVSWYQQTPGQGLQFLFEYFSETQRNKGNFPGRFSGRQFSNSRSEMNVSTLELGDSALYLCASSLSGSGNTEAFFGQGTRLTVV.